A selection of T cell receptor beta chains follows, all from one sample in a study of cytomegalovirus exposure and HLA in healthy donors. Measured with immunoSEQ multiplex PCR; TCRdb has only the in-frame clones, and not every one. Of some 190,000 clones listed, roughly 78% are singletons. The specimen sequenced was PBMCs. These TCRs come from a woman aged 30 to 39 in good health and CMV-seronegative. Each CDR3 is given with its conserved first and last residue. Fields, in order: V gene, clone size, D gene, J gene, CDR3 protein, CDR3 DNA. A D gene is named only where the DNA matches it firmly. Clone size is stated in some rows and not others, as once, few, many or a class when expanded.

v_call: TRBV4-1
clone_size: NA
d_call: TRBD1
j_call: TRBJ2-3
cdr3_aa: CASSPLYRGRREDTQYF
cdr3_nt: TGCGCCAGCAGCCCTCTATACAGGGGGCGCAGGGAAGATACGCAGTATTTT

v_call: TRBV30
clone_size: once
d_call: NA
j_call: TRBJ1-1
cdr3_aa: CAWRQMNTEAFF
cdr3_nt: TGTGCCTGGAGGCAGATGAACACTGAAGCTTTCTTT

v_call: TRBV6-4
clone_size: NA
d_call: NA
j_call: TRBJ1-2
cdr3_aa: CASPIRGPSAFYGYTF
cdr3_nt: TGTGCCAGTCCAATTCGAGGTCCTAGTGCTTTCTATGGCTACACCTTC

v_call: TRBV25-1
clone_size: NA
d_call: TRBD1
j_call: TRBJ2-5
cdr3_aa: CASSEYWTGRETQYF
cdr3_nt: TGTGCCAGCAGTGAATATTGGACAGGCCGCGAGACCCAGTACTTC

v_call: TRBV2
clone_size: NA
d_call: TRBD2
j_call: TRBJ2-1
cdr3_aa: CASQIISGGADEQFF
cdr3_nt: TGTGCCAGCCAGATTATTAGCGGGGGAGCCGATGAGCAGTTCTTC

v_call: TRBV29-1
clone_size: NA
d_call: TRBD1
j_call: TRBJ2-2
cdr3_aa: CSVGPGQPNTGELFF
cdr3_nt: TGCAGCGTTGGACCGGGACAGCCTAACACCGGGGAGCTGTTTTTT

v_call: TRBV25-1
clone_size: NA
d_call: NA
j_call: TRBJ2-5
cdr3_aa: CASSESSRLQETQYF
cdr3_nt: TGTGCCAGCAGTGAATCGTCCCGACTGCAAGAGACCCAGTACTTC

v_call: TRBV4-3
clone_size: NA
d_call: NA
j_call: TRBJ2-7
cdr3_aa: CASSLLALPGGIYEQYF
cdr3_nt: TGCGCCAGCAGCCTTCTAGCGTTACCAGGGGGTATCTACGAGCAGTACTTC

v_call: TRBV30
clone_size: few
d_call: NA
j_call: TRBJ1-2
cdr3_aa: CALGRYRGYGYTF
cdr3_nt: TGTGCCCTTGGCAGGTATCGGGGCTATGGCTACACCTTC

v_call: TRBV11-1
clone_size: NA
d_call: NA
j_call: TRBJ2-7
cdr3_aa: CASRHRTASYEQYF
cdr3_nt: TGTGCCAGCAGGCACCGGACAGCCTCCTACGAGCAGTACTTC

v_call: TRBV27
clone_size: NA
d_call: NA
j_call: TRBJ1-1
cdr3_aa: CASSLSNSLNTEAFF
cdr3_nt: TGTGCCAGCAGTTTATCGAACAGTTTGAACACTGAAGCTTTCTTT

v_call: TRBV7-7
clone_size: NA
d_call: TRBD2
j_call: TRBJ2-5
cdr3_aa: CASSLGGRGSQETQYF
cdr3_nt: TGTGCCAGCAGCTTAGGTGGGAGGGGTAGTCAAGAGACCCAGTACTTC

v_call: TRBV20-1
clone_size: NA
d_call: TRBD1
j_call: TRBJ2-1
cdr3_aa: CGGTGLNEQFF
cdr3_nt: TGCGGAGGGACAGGTTTGAATGAGCAGTTCTTC

v_call: TRBV2
clone_size: NA
d_call: NA
j_call: TRBJ1-1
cdr3_aa: CASRAREGGTEAFF
cdr3_nt: TGTGCCAGCAGGGCCCGAGAGGGAGGGACTGAAGCTTTCTTT

v_call: TRBV4-3
clone_size: NA
d_call: NA
j_call: TRBJ2-2
cdr3_aa: CASSQSPLGAGANTGELFF
cdr3_nt: TGCGCCAGCAGCCAGAGCCCCTTGGGGGCAGGGGCGAACACCGGGGAGCTGTTTTTT

v_call: TRBV19
clone_size: NA
d_call: TRBD1
j_call: TRBJ2-7
cdr3_aa: CASRRQGQIEQYF
cdr3_nt: TGTGCCAGTAGAAGACAGGGGCAAATCGAGCAGTACTTC

v_call: TRBV2
clone_size: NA
d_call: NA
j_call: TRBJ2-4
cdr3_aa: CASSEIGRIQYF
cdr3_nt: TGTGCCAGCAGTGAAATCGGTCGAATTCAGTACTTC

v_call: TRBV25-1
clone_size: NA
d_call: TRBD1
j_call: TRBJ2-4
cdr3_aa: CASSEQDRANIQYF
cdr3_nt: TGTGCCAGCAGTGAACAGGACAGGGCTAACATTCAGTACTTC

v_call: TRBV7-2
clone_size: few
d_call: NA
j_call: TRBJ1-4
cdr3_aa: CASSPGFRLEKLFF
cdr3_nt: TGTGCCAGCAGCCCTGGATTCAGGCTTGAAAAACTGTTTTTT

v_call: TRBV27
clone_size: NA
d_call: TRBD1
j_call: TRBJ1-1
cdr3_aa: CASSLGWGQGAAFF
cdr3_nt: TGTGCCAGCAGTTTGGGTTGGGGACAGGGGGCTGCTTTCTTT

v_call: TRBV9
clone_size: few
d_call: NA
j_call: TRBJ2-3
cdr3_aa: CASSVVGGTDTQYF
cdr3_nt: TGTGCCAGCAGCGTAGTCGGGGGCACAGATACGCAGTATTTT

v_call: TRBV7-8
clone_size: NA
d_call: NA
j_call: TRBJ2-7
cdr3_aa: CASSPPTPYEQYF
cdr3_nt: TGTGCCAGCAGCCCTCCAACACCTTACGAGCAGTACTTC

v_call: TRBV20-1
clone_size: few
d_call: NA
j_call: TRBJ2-7
cdr3_aa: CSAQALYEQYF
cdr3_nt: TGCAGTGCTCAGGCCCTCTACGAGCAGTACTTC

v_call: TRBV2
clone_size: NA
d_call: NA
j_call: TRBJ2-7
cdr3_aa: CASSDQRPEQYF
cdr3_nt: TGTGCCAGCAGTGATCAGCGTCCCGAGCAGTACTTC

v_call: TRBV18
clone_size: NA
d_call: TRBD2
j_call: TRBJ2-3
cdr3_aa: CASSPNTAGGTDTQYF
cdr3_nt: TGTGCCAGCTCCCCGAATACAGCGGGGGGCACAGATACGCAGTATTTT

v_call: TRBV13
clone_size: NA
d_call: NA
j_call: TRBJ1-4
cdr3_aa: CASSYSGQRWKLFF
cdr3_nt: TGTGCCAGCAGCTATTCGGGACAAAGATGGAAACTGTTTTTT

v_call: TRBV6-4
clone_size: NA
d_call: NA
j_call: TRBJ2-7
cdr3_aa: CASRESGCEQYF
cdr3_nt: TGTGCCAGCAGGGAGTCAGGGTGCGAGCAGTACTTC

v_call: TRBV19
clone_size: NA
d_call: TRBD1
j_call: TRBJ1-4
cdr3_aa: CASSYRGRDEKLFF
cdr3_nt: TGTGCCAGTAGTTACAGGGGGAGGGATGAAAAACTGTTTTTT

v_call: TRBV18
clone_size: once
d_call: TRBD1
j_call: TRBJ1-2
cdr3_aa: CASSPLEGAHYGYTF
cdr3_nt: TGTGCCAGCTCACCACTCGAGGGGGCACACTATGGCTACACCTTC

v_call: TRBV10-1
clone_size: NA
d_call: TRBD1
j_call: TRBJ2-3
cdr3_aa: CASSGQGAVDTQYF
cdr3_nt: TGCGCCAGCAGCGGACAGGGGGCGGTGGATACGCAGTATTTT

v_call: TRBV15
clone_size: few
d_call: NA
j_call: TRBJ2-5
cdr3_aa: CATSRDPEETQYF
cdr3_nt: TGTGCCACCAGCAGAGATCCAGAAGAGACCCAGTACTTC

v_call: TRBV7-2
clone_size: NA
d_call: TRBD2
j_call: TRBJ2-3
cdr3_aa: CASSFSGGRTDTQYF
cdr3_nt: TGTGCCAGCAGCTTTAGCGGGGGGCGGACAGATACGCAGTATTTT

v_call: TRBV6-8
clone_size: few
d_call: TRBD2
j_call: TRBJ2-2
cdr3_aa: CASSYSLSSGGAGTGELFF
cdr3_nt: TGTGCCAGCAGTTACTCGTTGTCTAGCGGGGGGGCCGGGACCGGGGAGCTGTTTTTT

v_call: TRBV7-8
clone_size: NA
d_call: NA
j_call: TRBJ1-6
cdr3_aa: CASSETQGHNSPLHF
cdr3_nt: TGTGCCAGCAGCGAGACTCAGGGGCATAATTCACCCCTCCACTTT

v_call: TRBV4-3
clone_size: NA
d_call: NA
j_call: TRBJ1-5
cdr3_aa: CASSQVTTHISNQPQHF
cdr3_nt: TGCGCCAGCAGCCAAGTTACGACACATATTAGCAATCAGCCCCAGCATTTT

v_call: TRBV19
clone_size: NA
d_call: NA
j_call: TRBJ1-5
cdr3_aa: CASSPRTGISIRISNQPQHF
cdr3_nt: TGTGCCAGTAGTCCCAGAACAGGAATCTCCATTCGGATCAGCAATCAGCCCCAGCATTTT

v_call: TRBV2
clone_size: once
d_call: TRBD2
j_call: TRBJ2-1
cdr3_aa: CASRVLAGGRNEQFF
cdr3_nt: TGTGCCAGCAGGGTACTAGCGGGGGGGCGTAATGAGCAGTTCTTC

v_call: TRBV6-4
clone_size: NA
d_call: TRBD2
j_call: TRBJ2-1
cdr3_aa: CASSAISGGAYEQFF
cdr3_nt: TGTGCCAGCAGTGCGATCAGCGGGGGGGCCTATGAGCAGTTCTTC

v_call: TRBV11-2
clone_size: few
d_call: NA
j_call: TRBJ2-1
cdr3_aa: CASSYRAQGYNEQFF
cdr3_nt: TGTGCCAGCAGCTACCGGGCCCAGGGGTACAATGAGCAGTTCTTC

v_call: TRBV29-1
clone_size: NA
d_call: NA
j_call: TRBJ1-1
cdr3_aa: CSVEGAWAVGTEAFF
cdr3_nt: TGCAGCGTTGAAGGAGCTTGGGCAGTAGGCACTGAAGCTTTCTTT

v_call: TRBV30
clone_size: NA
d_call: NA
j_call: TRBJ2-7
cdr3_aa: CAWGLWAEQYF
cdr3_nt: TGTGCCTGGGGACTTTGGGCCGAGCAGTACTTC

v_call: TRBV7-8
clone_size: NA
d_call: TRBD2
j_call: TRBJ2-4
cdr3_aa: CASSPGTSGDLAKNIQYF
cdr3_nt: TGTGCCAGCAGCCCAGGGACTAGCGGGGACCTAGCCAAAAACATTCAGTACTTC

v_call: TRBV7-7
clone_size: NA
d_call: TRBD1
j_call: TRBJ2-1
cdr3_aa: CASSAGTGNNEQFF
cdr3_nt: TGTGCTAGCAGCGCAGGGACAGGGAATAATGAGCAGTTCTTC

v_call: TRBV11-2
clone_size: NA
d_call: NA
j_call: TRBJ1-5
cdr3_aa: CASSLEAGPNQPQHF
cdr3_nt: TGTGCCAGCAGCTTAGAGGCAGGGCCCAATCAGCCCCAGCATTTT

v_call: TRBV12-5
clone_size: NA
d_call: TRBD1
j_call: TRBJ1-5
cdr3_aa: CASGLVLMGQGDQPQHF
cdr3_nt: TGTGCTAGTGGTTTGGTTCTGATGGGACAGGGGGATCAGCCCCAGCATTTT

v_call: TRBV7-2
clone_size: NA
d_call: NA
j_call: TRBJ1-6
cdr3_aa: CASSFQRGSPLHF
cdr3_nt: TGTGCCAGCAGCTTCCAGCGTGGTTCACCCCTCCACTTT

v_call: TRBV7-9
clone_size: NA
d_call: NA
j_call: TRBJ1-1
cdr3_aa: CASSPWKGDDTEAFF
cdr3_nt: TGTGCCAGCAGCCCATGGAAGGGGGACGACACTGAAGCTTTCTTT

v_call: TRBV7-8
clone_size: NA
d_call: NA
j_call: TRBJ1-1
cdr3_aa: CASSLSGQDEAFF
cdr3_nt: TGTGCCAGCAGCTTAAGCGGCCAGGATGAAGCTTTCTTT

v_call: TRBV7-9
clone_size: NA
d_call: TRBD1
j_call: TRBJ2-7
cdr3_aa: CASSPTGGPYEQYF
cdr3_nt: TGTGCCAGCAGCCCAACAGGGGGCCCCTACGAGCAGTACTTC

v_call: TRBV11-2
clone_size: once
d_call: NA
j_call: TRBJ2-2
cdr3_aa: CASSPQGGTFTGELFF
cdr3_nt: TGTGCCAGCAGCCCTCAGGGTGGAACCTTCACCGGGGAGCTGTTTTTT

v_call: TRBV7-9
clone_size: NA
d_call: TRBD1
j_call: TRBJ2-7
cdr3_aa: CASSLLTGGEQYF
cdr3_nt: TGTGCCAGCAGCTTATTGACAGGGGGCGAGCAGTACTTC

v_call: TRBV30
clone_size: NA
d_call: TRBD1
j_call: TRBJ1-2
cdr3_aa: CAWSLTGADTDGYTF
cdr3_nt: TGTGCCTGGAGTTTAACAGGGGCCGATACTGATGGCTACACCTTC